The 13 T cell receptor beta chains below were found in one sample sequenced in a study of early T cells in non-severe SARS-CoV-2 infection. MiXCR, applied by TCRdb to the 5' RACE reads, yields one record per CDR3 protein. This sample has nearly 110,000 distinct CDR3 sequences, with approximately 12% found just once. Material for sequencing was whole blood. The receptors shown here come from an adult who was a healthcare worker with PCR-confirmed SARS-CoV-2 infection or an uninfected control (not recorded which).

The sample holds many counts of this clonotype. V is TRBV28 and J is TRBJ1-5, with D uncertain. The CDR3 contains 13 residues. V was cut by 5 bases and J by 8 bases, with 13 bases left in between. Germline values: CDR1 MDHEN, CDR2 SYDVKM. CDR3 bases: TGTGCCAGCAGTCCCTCACATTGGGAGCCCCAGCATTTT. This gives the protein CASSPSHWEPQHF.

This rearrangement joins TRBV5-6 to TRBJ1-4, with TRBD1 as a possible D gene (5 bases). Trimming took 4 bases from V and 8 from J, leaving 15 bases between them. The CDR3 is made up of 14 amino acids. The germline gives CDR1 SGHDT, CDR2 YYEEEE. CDR3 residues: CASSPVVGGEKLFF. The CDR3 nucleotides are TGTGCCAGCAGCCCGGTGGTGGGGGGAGAAAAACTGTTTTTT.

The V gene is TRBV28, the J gene TRBJ2-5; possibly TRBD2 for D (6 bases). In germline, CDR1 is MDHEN, CDR2 SYDVKM. CDR3 length equals 12 residues. V gave up 6 bases and J gave up 5 bases, with 10 bases separating them. The CDR3 protein is CASSSGVETQYF. CDR3 bases: TGTGCCAGCAGCTCGGGAGTTGAGACCCAGTACTTC.

This clonotype has only a few counts. The chain carries TRBV6-2 or TRBV6-3 and TRBJ2-1; 10 bases fit TRBD2. The V and J ends lost 0 bases and 7 bases, in that order; junction bases with no gene match: 6. The V gene's germline CDR1 is MNHEY and CDR2 SVGEGT. CDR3 size: 16 residues. In DNA, the CDR3 is TGTGCCAGCAGTTACTCGAGCGGGAGGGCCGGAAATGAGCAGTTCTTC. It yields the protein CASSYSSGRAGNEQFF.

This clonotype was picked up many times. The chain links TRBV20-1 to TRBJ1-1; no definite D call. Germline V gene data show CDR1 as DFQATT and CDR2 as SNEGSKA (reference sequence). The CDR3 has 13 amino acids. The ends were cut back, 6 bases at V and 7 bases at J, with 18 bases in the middle. Written as DNA, the CDR3 is TGCAGTGCCAAACTTACAGCTACTATTGAAGCTTTCTTT. It yields the protein CSAKLTATIEAFF.

The chain carries TRBV4-2 and TRBJ1-1; the match to TRBD1 covers 7 bases. V trimming: 0 bases; J trimming: 8 bases; junction bases outside the gene matches: 3. The CDR3 length is 13 residues. Per the germline V gene, CDR1 is LGHNA and CDR2 is YNFKEQ. CDR3 region: CASSQESGQEAFF. The CDR3, as DNA: TGTGCCAGCAGCCAAGAATCGGGACAGGAAGCTTTCTTT.

This clonotype was detected many times. The V gene is TRBV2, the J gene TRBJ1-5; no reliable D call. V was clipped by 7 bases and J by 2 bases, with 9 bases between them. The CDR3 loop spans 13 amino acids. Germline-derived CDR1 and CDR2 are SNHLY and FYNNEI. In nucleotides, the CDR3 is TGTGCCAGCAATCGACAAGGCAATCAGCCCCAGCATTTT. Translating gives CASNRQGNQPQHF.

This clonotype came up a few times. The genes are TRBV7-2 and TRBJ2-7, with no clear D. Germline-derived CDR1 and CDR2 are SGHTA and FQGNSA. Trimming left V 1 base short and J 2 bases short, with 9 bases between. The CDR3 is made up of 14 amino acids. This CDR3 is CASSLGRKTYEQYF. Written as DNA, the CDR3 is TGTGCCAGCAGCTTAGGTAGGAAAACCTACGAGCAGTACTTC.

There are many counts of this clonotype. The J gene is TRBJ2-2, the V gene TRBV6-2 or TRBV6-3; D perhaps matches TRBD1 (6 bases). V was pared by 8 bases and J by 6 bases, with 7 bases between. In germline, CDR1 is MNHEY, CDR2 SVGEGT. This CDR3 has 11 amino acids. This CDR3 reads CASEGAGELFF. The CDR3 region has the DNA TGTGCCAGCGAGGGGGCCGGGGAGCTGTTTTTT.

The gene calls are TRBV12-3 or TRBV12-4 and TRBJ2-5; TRBD2 aligns across 10 bases. The junction had 6 bases not matched to a gene; V was cut back by 6 bases and J by 2 bases. This CDR3 region has 15 residues. Here the CDR3 DNA reads TGTGCCAGCAGCCCGAGCGGGAGGGGACAAGAGACCCAGTACTTC. It yields the protein CASSPSGRGQETQYF.

V and J are TRBV12-3 or TRBV12-4 and TRBJ2-1; 10 bases are a match to TRBD2. This CDR3 contains 15 residues. J gave up 10 bases and V 7 bases, and 13 bases lay outside the gene matches. The CDR3 reads CASNLSGRSLREQFF. CDR3 nucleotides: TGTGCCAGCAACCTTAGCGGGAGGTCGCTTCGAGAGCAGTTCTTC.

This clonotype was found many times. The chain links TRBV7-9 to TRBJ1-4, with TRBD1 as a possible D gene (6 bases). CDR3 length equals 18 residues. The germline V gene encodes CDR1 SEHNR and CDR2 FQNEAQ (reference sequence). Trimming took 5 bases from V and 7 from J, leaving 26 bases between them. The CDR3 sequence: CASSPLKGSDSQFEKLFF. The CDR3 DNA is TGTGCCAGCAGCCCACTAAAGGGGTCGGACAGCCAGTTTGAAAAACTGTTTTTT.

This clonotype was found a few times. The CDR3 region has the DNA TGTGCCAGCAGCTTATCCCTCCTGAGTATCGGCGCTCTAGCGACGGGGGATACGCAGTATTTT. Its translation: CASSLSLLSIGALATGDTQYF. The chain uses TRBV7-9 and TRBJ2-3, with TRBD2 as a possible D gene (6 bases). Trimming took 2 bases from V and 6 from J, leaving 33 bases between them. Germline assignment: CDR1 SEHNR and CDR2 FQNEAQ (reference sequence). The CDR3 runs to 21 residues.